Below, 10 T cell receptor beta chains from the same sample are listed, as sequenced in a study of T cells after somatic rescue of genetic block. The data were produced by immunoSEQ multiplex PCR, yet TCRdb's version contains in-frame clones alone and is incomplete. Among about 52,000 clones listed, about 96% were seen once. The source material was peripheral blood mononuclear cells (PBMCs). The source is a child younger than two.

The CDR3: CASSLRLAGRTDTQYF. CDR3 coding DNA: TGTGCCAGCAGTTTAAGGCTAGCGGGACGGACAGATACGCAGTATTTT. The V and J genes are TRBV28 and TRBJ2-3, with TRBD2 matching 9 bases. The CDR3 consists of 16 residues. The trim removed 2 bases at V and 3 bases at J, leaving 6 bases unmatched. In germline, CDR1 is MDHEN, CDR2 SYDVKM.

The gene calls are TRBV5-1 and TRBJ1-1; the D is unclear. Germline loops: CDR1 SGHRS, CDR2 YFSETQ. CDR3 size: 14 residues. Trimming removed 2 bases from V and 0 bases from J, with 8 bases in between. The chain's CDR3 is CASSLRALNTEAFF. For the CDR3, the DNA is TGCGCCAGCAGCTTACGGGCCCTGAACACTGAAGCTTTCTTT.

The chain combines TRBV19 with TRBJ2-1; 8 bases line up with TRBD2. The CDR3 is 16 residues long. The ends lost 4 bases at V and 2 bases at J; junction bases unmatched: 7. Germline assignment: CDR1 LNHDA and CDR2 SQIVND (reference sequence). CDR3 nucleotides: TGTGCCAGTAGTAGCAGGCCGGGACTAGCCTACAATGAGCAGTTCTTC. It codes for CASSSRPGLAYNEQFF.

V is TRBV9 and J is TRBJ2-7, with D unclear. Germline loops: CDR1 SGDLS, CDR2 YYNGEE. Trimming left V 0 bases short and J 6 bases short, with 4 bases between. The CDR3 sequence is 11 residues long. CDR3 region: CASSVGGEQYF. As DNA, the CDR3 is TGTGCCAGCAGCGTAGGGGGCGAGCAGTACTTC.

The chain has TRBV7-8 and TRBJ2-2, with D perhaps matching TRBD1 (5 bases). The CDR3 has 12 amino acids. The germline V gene encodes CDR1 SGHVS and CDR2 FQNEAQ. V shed 2 bases and J shed 8 bases, with 6 bases lying between them. The CDR3 here is CASSLSGGELFF. DNA for the CDR3: TGTGCCAGCAGCTTATCAGGGGGGGAGCTGTTTTTT.

The rearrangement uses TRBV6-4 and TRBJ1-6; no definite D call. V was trimmed by 0 bases and J by 19 bases, leaving 4 bases between them. The CDR3 totals 9 residues. Germline values: CDR1 MRHNA, CDR2 SNTAGT. Here the CDR3 DNA reads TGTGCCAGCAGTGACTCTGAACACTTT. Translation: CASSDSEHF.

This chain connects TRBV5-1 to TRBJ2-3, with D tentatively TRBD1 (5 bases). The V and J ends lost 1 base and 4 bases respectively, with 7 bases between them. Germline CDR1 SGHRS, CDR2 YFSETQ. CDR3 length equals 13 residues. The CDR3: CASSLTGPDTQYF. CDR3 sequence (DNA): TGCGCCAGCAGCTTGACAGGTCCAGATACGCAGTATTTT.

V usage is TRBV28 and J usage is TRBJ1-1; the D gene is possibly TRBD1 (5 bases). Germline lookup yields CDR1 MDHEN and CDR2 SYDVKM. Trimming pared 1 base from V and 5 bases from J, leaving 11 bases between. The CDR3 has 14 amino acids. The CDR3, as DNA: TGTGCCAGCAGTTTATTCAGGGAGTGGACTGAAGCTTTCTTT. Protein: CASSLFREWTEAFF.

This clone was observed once. Other DNA sequences in the same sample also yield this CDR3. V is TRBV5-1 and J is TRBJ2-1, with 9 bases fitting TRBD2. The CDR3 sequence is 14 residues long. V was clipped by 5 bases and J by 7 bases; unmatched bases: 7. CDR1 and CDR2 (germline): SGHRS, YFSETQ. The CDR3 sequence: CASRLAGGPNEQFF. CDR3 bases: TGCGCCAGCAGACTGGCGGGAGGGCCAAATGAGCAGTTCTTC.

This chain uses TRBV10-2 with TRBJ2-7; 7 nucleotides line up with TRBD1. V was clipped by 3 bases and J by 3 bases; unmatched bases: 8. The germline V gene encodes CDR1 WSHSY and CDR2 SAAADI. The CDR3 loop spans 15 amino acids. The chain's CDR3 is CASSEPGQAIYEQYF. For the CDR3, the DNA is TGCGCCAGCAGTGAACCTGGACAGGCTATCTACGAGCAGTACTTC.